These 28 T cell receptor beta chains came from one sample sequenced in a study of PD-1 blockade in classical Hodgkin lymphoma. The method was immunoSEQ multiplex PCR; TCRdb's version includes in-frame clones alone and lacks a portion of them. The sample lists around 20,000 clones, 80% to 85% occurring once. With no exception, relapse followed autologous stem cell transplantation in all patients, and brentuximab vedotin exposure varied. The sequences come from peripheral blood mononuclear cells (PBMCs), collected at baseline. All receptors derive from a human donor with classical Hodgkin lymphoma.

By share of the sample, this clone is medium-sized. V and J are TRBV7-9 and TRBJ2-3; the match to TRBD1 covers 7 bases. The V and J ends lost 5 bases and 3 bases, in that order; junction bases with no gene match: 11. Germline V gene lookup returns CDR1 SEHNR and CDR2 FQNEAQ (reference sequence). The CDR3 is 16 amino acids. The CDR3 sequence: CASSAPDRDTTDTQYF. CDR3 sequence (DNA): TGTGCCAGCAGCGCCCCAGACAGGGATACGACAGATACGCAGTATTTT.

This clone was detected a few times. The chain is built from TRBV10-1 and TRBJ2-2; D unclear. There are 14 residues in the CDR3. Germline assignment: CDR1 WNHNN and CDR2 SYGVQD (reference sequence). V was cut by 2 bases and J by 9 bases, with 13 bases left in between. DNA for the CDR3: TGCGCCAGCAGTGAGGTCTCGGGTATCCGGGAGCTGTTTTTT. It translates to CASSEVSGIRELFF.

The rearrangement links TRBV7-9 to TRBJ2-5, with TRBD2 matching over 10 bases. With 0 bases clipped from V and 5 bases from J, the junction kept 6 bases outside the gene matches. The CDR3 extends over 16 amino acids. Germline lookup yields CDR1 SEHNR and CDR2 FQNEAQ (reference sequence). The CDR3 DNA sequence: TGTGCCAGCAGCTTAGCCCAGCGGGGGGGCCAGGAGACCCAGTACTTC. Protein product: CASSLAQRGGQETQYF.

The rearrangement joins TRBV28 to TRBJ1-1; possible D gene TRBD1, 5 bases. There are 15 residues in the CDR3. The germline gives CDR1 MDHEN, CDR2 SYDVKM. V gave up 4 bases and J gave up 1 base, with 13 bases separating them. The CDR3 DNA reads TGTGCCAGCAGTTCAATCCAGGGACGGAACACTGAAGCTTTCTTT. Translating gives CASSSIQGRNTEAFF.

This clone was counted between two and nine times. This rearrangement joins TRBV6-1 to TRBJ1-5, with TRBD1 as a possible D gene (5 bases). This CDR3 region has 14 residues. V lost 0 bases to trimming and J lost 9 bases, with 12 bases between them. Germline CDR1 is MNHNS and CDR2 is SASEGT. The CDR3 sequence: CASSEAEGSAPQHF. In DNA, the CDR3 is TGTGCCAGCAGTGAAGCGGAGGGGTCCGCGCCCCAGCATTTT.

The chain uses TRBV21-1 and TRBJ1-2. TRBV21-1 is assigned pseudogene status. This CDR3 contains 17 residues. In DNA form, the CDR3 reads TGTGCCAGCAGCAAAGAAGCGGGGGGCATGAGGTTACATGGCTACACCTTC. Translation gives CASSKEAGGMRLHGYTF.

The CDR3 reads CASLPQGPSYEQYF. In nucleotides, the CDR3 is TGTGCCAGCCTACCCCAGGGGCCCTCCTACGAGCAGTACTTC. The chain carries TRBV2 and TRBJ2-7, with a weak D call TRBD1 (6 bases). The V gene lost 8 bases and the J gene lost 0 bases, with 14 bases spanning the gap. This CDR3 has 14 amino acids. The V gene's germline CDR1 is SNHLY and CDR2 FYNNEI.

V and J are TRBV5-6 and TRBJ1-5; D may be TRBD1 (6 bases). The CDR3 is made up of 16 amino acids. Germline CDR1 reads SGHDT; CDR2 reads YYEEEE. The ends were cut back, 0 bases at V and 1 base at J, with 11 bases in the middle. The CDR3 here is CASSLGAGASNQPQHF. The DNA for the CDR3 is TGTGCCAGCAGCTTGGGGGCAGGGGCCAGCAATCAGCCCCAGCATTTT.

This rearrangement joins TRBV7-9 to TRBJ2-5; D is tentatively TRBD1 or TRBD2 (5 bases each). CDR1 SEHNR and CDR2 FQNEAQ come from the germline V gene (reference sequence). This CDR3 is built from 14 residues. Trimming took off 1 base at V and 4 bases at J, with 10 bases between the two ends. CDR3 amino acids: CASSLDRTGETQYF. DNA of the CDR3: TGTGCCAGCAGCTTAGACAGGACTGGAGAGACCCAGTACTTC.

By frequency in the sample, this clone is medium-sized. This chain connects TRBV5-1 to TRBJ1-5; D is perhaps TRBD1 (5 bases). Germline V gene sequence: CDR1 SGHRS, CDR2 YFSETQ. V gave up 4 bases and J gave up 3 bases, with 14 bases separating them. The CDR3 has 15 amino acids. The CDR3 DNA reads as TGCGCCAGCAGCATGACTACAGGCAACAATCAGCCCCAGCATTTT. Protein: CASSMTTGNNQPQHF.

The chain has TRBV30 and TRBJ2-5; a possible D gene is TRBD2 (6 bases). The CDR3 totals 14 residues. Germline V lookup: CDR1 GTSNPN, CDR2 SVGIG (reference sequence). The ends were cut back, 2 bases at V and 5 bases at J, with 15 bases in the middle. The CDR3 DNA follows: TGTGCCTGGAGTCGATCGGGAGCCGGGGAGACCCAGTACTTC. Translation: CAWSRSGAGETQYF.

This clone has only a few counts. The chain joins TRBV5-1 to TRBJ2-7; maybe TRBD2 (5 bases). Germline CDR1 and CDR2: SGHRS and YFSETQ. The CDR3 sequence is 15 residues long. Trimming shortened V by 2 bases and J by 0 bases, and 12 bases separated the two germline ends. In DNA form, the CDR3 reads TGCGCCAGCAGCTTTGGGCTAGCCGTCTCCTACGAGCAGTACTTC. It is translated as CASSFGLAVSYEQYF.

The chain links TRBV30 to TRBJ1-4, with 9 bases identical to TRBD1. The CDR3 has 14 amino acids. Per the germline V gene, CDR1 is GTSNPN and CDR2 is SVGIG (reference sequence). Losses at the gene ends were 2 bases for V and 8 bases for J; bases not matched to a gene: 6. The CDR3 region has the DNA TGTGCCTGGAGTCCGGGACAGGGACGCGAAAAACTGTTTTTT. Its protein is CAWSPGQGREKLFF.

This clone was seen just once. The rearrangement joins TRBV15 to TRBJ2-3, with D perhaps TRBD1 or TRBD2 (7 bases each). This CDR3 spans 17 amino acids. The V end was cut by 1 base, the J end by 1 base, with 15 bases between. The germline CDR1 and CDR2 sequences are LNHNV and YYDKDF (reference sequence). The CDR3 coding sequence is TGTGCCACCAGCAGAGCGAACAGGGGAGGGCGCACAGATACGCAGTATTTT. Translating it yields CATSRANRGGRTDTQYF.

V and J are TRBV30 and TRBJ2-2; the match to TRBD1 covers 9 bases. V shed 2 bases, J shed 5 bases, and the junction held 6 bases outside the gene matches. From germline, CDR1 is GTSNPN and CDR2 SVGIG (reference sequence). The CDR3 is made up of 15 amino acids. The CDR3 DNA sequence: TGTGCCTGGAGTCCACGACAGGGGGTGACCGGGGAGCTGTTTTTT. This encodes CAWSPRQGVTGELFF.

The DNA for the CDR3 is TGTGCCAGCAGCCAAGGATCTAGCGGGGGGGCCTATACGCAGTATTTT. It is translated as CASSQGSSGGAYTQYF. V gene TRBV4-2 combines with J gene TRBJ2-3, with 12 bases matching TRBD2. CDR3 size: 16 residues. V trimming: 1 base; J trimming: 7 bases; junction bases outside the gene matches: 6. Looked up from germline, CDR1 is LGHNA and CDR2 is YNFKEQ.

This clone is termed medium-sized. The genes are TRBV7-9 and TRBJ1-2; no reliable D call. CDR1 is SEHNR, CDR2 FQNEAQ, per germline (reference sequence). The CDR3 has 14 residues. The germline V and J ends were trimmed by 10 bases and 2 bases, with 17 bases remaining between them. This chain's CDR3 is CANHPPGPNYGYTF. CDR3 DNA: TGTGCCAACCACCCCCCGGGCCCGAACTATGGCTACACCTTC. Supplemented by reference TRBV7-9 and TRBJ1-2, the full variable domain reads DTGVSQNPRHKITKRGQNVTFRCDPISEHNRLYWYRQTLGQGPEFLTYFQNEAQLEKSRLLSDRFSAERPKGSFSTLEIQRTEQGDSAMYLCANHPPGPNYGYTFGSGTRLTVV.

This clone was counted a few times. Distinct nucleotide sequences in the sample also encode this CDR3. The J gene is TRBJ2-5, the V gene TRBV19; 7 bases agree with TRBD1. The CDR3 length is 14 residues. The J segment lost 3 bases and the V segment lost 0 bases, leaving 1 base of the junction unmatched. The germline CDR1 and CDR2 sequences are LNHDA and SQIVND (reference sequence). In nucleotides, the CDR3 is TGTGCCAGTAGTATAGATGGGACAGAAGAGACCCAGTACTTC. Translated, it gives CASSIDGTEETQYF.

CDR3 region: CASSHSGAARGDEQFF. CDR3 nucleotides: TGTGCCAGCAGCCACAGCGGGGCAGCACGTGGGGATGAGCAGTTCTTC. This rearrangement joins TRBV6-6 to TRBJ2-1; 7 bases match TRBD2. The CDR3 extends over 16 amino acids. The germline gives CDR1 MNHNY, CDR2 SVGAGI (reference sequence). With 6 bases clipped from V and 8 bases from J, the junction kept 16 bases outside the gene matches.

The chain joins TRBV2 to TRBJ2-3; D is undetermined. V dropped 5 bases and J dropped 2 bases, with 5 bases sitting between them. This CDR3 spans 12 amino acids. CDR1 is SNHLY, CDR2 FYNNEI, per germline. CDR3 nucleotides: TGTGCCAGCAGTACCATCACAGATACGCAGTATTTT. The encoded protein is CASSTITDTQYF.

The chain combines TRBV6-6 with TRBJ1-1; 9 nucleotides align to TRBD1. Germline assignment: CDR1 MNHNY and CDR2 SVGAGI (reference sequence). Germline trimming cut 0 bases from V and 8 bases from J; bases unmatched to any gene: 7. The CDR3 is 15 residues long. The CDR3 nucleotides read TGTGCCAGCAGTTACTCTACAGGGGGCCTGGGGGAAGCTTTCTTT. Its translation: CASSYSTGGLGEAFF.

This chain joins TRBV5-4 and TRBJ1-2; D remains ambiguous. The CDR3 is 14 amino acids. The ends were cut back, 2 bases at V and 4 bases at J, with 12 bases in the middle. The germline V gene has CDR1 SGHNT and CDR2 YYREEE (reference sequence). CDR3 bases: TGTGCCAGCAGCTTCGACACAACCGCCTATGGCTACACCTTC. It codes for CASSFDTTAYGYTF.

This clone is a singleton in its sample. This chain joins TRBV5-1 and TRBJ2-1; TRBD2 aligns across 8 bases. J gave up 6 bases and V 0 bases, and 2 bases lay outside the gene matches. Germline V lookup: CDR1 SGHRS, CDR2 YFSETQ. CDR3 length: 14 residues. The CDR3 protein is CASSLGRGVNEQFF. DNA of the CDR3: TGCGCCAGCAGCTTGGGGCGGGGGGTCAATGAGCAGTTCTTC.

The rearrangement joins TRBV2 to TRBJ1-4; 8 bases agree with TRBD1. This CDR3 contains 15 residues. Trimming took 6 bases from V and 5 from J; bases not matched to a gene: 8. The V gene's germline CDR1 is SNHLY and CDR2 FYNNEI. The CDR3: CASRASDRGNEKLFF. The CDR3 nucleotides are TGTGCCAGCAGGGCCTCCGACAGGGGCAATGAAAAACTGTTTTTT.

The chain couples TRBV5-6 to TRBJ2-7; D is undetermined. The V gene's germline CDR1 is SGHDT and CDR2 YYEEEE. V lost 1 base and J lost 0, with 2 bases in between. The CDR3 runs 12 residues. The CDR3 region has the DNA TGTGCCAGCAGCTTGTACTCCTACGAGCAGTACTTC. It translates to CASSLYSYEQYF. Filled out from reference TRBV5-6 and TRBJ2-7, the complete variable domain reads DAGVTQSPTHLIKTRGQQVTLRCSPKSGHDTVSWYQQALGQGPQFIFQYYEEEERQRGNFPDRFSGHQFPNYSSELNVNALLLGDSALYLCASSLYSYEQYFGPGTRLTVT.

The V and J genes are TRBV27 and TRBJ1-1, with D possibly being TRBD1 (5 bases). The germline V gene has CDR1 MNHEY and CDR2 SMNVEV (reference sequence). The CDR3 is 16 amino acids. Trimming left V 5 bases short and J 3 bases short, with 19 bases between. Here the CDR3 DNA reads TGTGCCAGCAGTGACGGGAGGGGAATCACGGACACTGAAGCTTTCTTT. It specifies CASSDGRGITDTEAFF.

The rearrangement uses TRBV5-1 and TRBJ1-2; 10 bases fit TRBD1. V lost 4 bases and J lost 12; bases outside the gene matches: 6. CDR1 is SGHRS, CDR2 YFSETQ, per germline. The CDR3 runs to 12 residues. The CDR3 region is CASSPGQGNNTF. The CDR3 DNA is TGCGCCAGCAGCCCGGGACAGGGGAACAACACCTTC. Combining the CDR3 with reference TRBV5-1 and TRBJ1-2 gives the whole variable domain KAGVTQTPRYLIKTRGQQVTLSCSPISGHRSVSWYQQTPGQGLQFLFEYFSETQRNKGNFPGRFSGRQFSNSRSEMNVSTLELGDSALYLCASSPGQGNNTFGSGTRLTVV.

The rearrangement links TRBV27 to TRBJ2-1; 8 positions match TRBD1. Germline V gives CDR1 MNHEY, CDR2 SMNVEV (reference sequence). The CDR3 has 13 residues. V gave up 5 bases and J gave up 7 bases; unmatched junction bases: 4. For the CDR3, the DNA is TGTGCCAGCAGTCTGACAGGGGCAAATGAGCAGTTCTTC. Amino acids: CASSLTGANEQFF.